Given below is one T cell receptor beta chain in context. Its specificity is not known. The CDR3 covers 17 residues. Looked up from germline, CDR1 is SEHNR and CDR2 is FQNEAQ (reference sequence). UMI labels and 5' RACE were used to prepare the TRB cDNA libraries. Reprocessing the 5' RACE reads, TCRdb reports a single entry for every CDR3 protein and omits DNA. This sample's clone table lists over 95,000 distinct CDR3 sequences. This sample was taken from a study of CXCR3-negative and CXCR3-positive naive CD8 T cells. Findings and limits, study-wide: Compared with CXCR3-negative naive cells, CXCR3-positive naive cells showed more hydrophobic TRB CDR3s. TCR interaction strength was inferred from TRB CDR3 physicochemistry, as CD5 matched across naive subsets. Memory CD8+ cells showed much lower diversity, while both naive subsets were comparably high.

This clonotype was obtained from a human donor in good health. Some clones in this sample may be carry-over from other donors' samples. This chain uses TRBV7-9 with TRBJ2-1; TCRdb returns TRBD1, unconfirmable since there is no DNA. Sequenced material: naive CXCR3+ CD8+ T cells from blood. Subset indicated: CD45RO-CCR7+CD27+CD95- naive CD8+ T cells expressing CXCR3 (TNR3+). The CDR3: CASNPKRQVTSYNEQFF.